This T cell receptor (beta chain) originates from a study of T cells after yellow fever vaccination. Study results and limitations: Most primary-vaccination clones reappeared after the booster (approximately 95% CD4, about 88% CD8).

Comment on this clonotype: Its cognate antigen is unknown.

Germline CDR1 DFQATT, CDR2 SNEGSKA (reference sequence). The CDR3 is 12 amino acids. V was trimmed by 0 bases and J by 2 bases, leaving 5 bases between them. Synthesis of TCR cDNA relied on 5'RACE template switching, which attached a universal primer site and UMIs. MiXCR, run by TCRdb on the 5' RACE reads, gives a single entry per CDR3 protein. The profile shows hundreds of thousands of distinct CDR3 sequences, around a sixth of them singletons. The sequence came from a man in his late teens or twenties who received the YFV17D yellow fever vaccine. The sample here was PBMCs, taken before the yellow fever booster vaccination. The chain links TRBV20-1 to TRBJ2-7; no definite D call. The CDR3 region is CSARDGAYEQYF. DNA of the CDR3: TGCAGTGCTAGAGACGGCGCCTACGAGCAGTACTTC.